The clone carrying this TCR beta chain has only a few counts. What it binds is not known. The Oncomine TCR Beta short-read assay sequenced DNA from cultured CD4+ T cells. TCRdb re-analysed the PCR reads in MiXCR, keeping a single row per CDR3 protein. In the table there are about 6,600 distinct CDR3 sequences, approximately 40% of which are singletons. J gave up 5 bases and V 3 bases, and 7 bases lay outside the gene matches. Per germline, CDR1 DFQATT and CDR2 SNEGSKA (reference sequence). The CDR3 has 14 amino acids. Treatment of the sample: roughly ten-day PBMC culture with coronavirus spike peptide pools or control peptides (ViraFEST assay). Researchers collected the unexposed donor's CD4+ T cells before the COVID-19 pandemic (2011-2018). The data originate from a study of vaccination and CD4 T cells after COVID-19. Study summary: Stimulation used overlapping spike peptides from SARS-CoV-2, HCoV-NL63, HCoV-OC43 and HCoV-229E. Study-wide results and limits: For convalescent patients, 304 of the 307 vaccine-specific clones analyzed were classified as spike mono-reactive.

This TCR was sampled from a human donor in good health. Sequenced: CD4+ T cells from blood, cultured in vitro. This sequence joins TRBV20-1 and TRBJ1-1, with 9 positions matching TRBD1. For the CDR3, the DNA is TGCAGTGCTAGTCCCGGGACAGGGATAACTGAAGCTTTCTTT. Amino acid sequence: CSASPGTGITEAFF.